This entry is about one T cell receptor (beta chain). Its antigen remains unknown. This CDR3 has 14 amino acids. Germline trimming cut 4 bases from V and 10 bases from J; bases unmatched to any gene: 10. Germline CDR1 reads SGHRS; CDR2 reads YFSETQ. This sample was included in a study of graft-versus-host responses after intestinal transplantation. Study context: Multivisceral, liver-intestinal, or isolated intestinal transplants were received by the recipients. All recipients got anti-thymocyte globulin induction, then tacrolimus and steroids for 2 to 4 years. Study-wide results and limits: Subjects displaying graft-donor T cell macrochimerism possessed elevated graft-versus-host to host-versus-graft clonal ratios inside allografts.

The repertoire was sequenced with immunoSEQ multiplex PCR; TCRdb's copy has only in-frame clones and lacks some. The sample lists just over 95,000 clones; 90% to 95% were seen once. The rearrangement links TRBV5-1 to TRBJ1-2; 10 bases align to TRBD1. The receptor's source is a human donor who received an intestinal transplant. This specimen consisted of unstimulated CD4+ T cells sorted from spleen or lymph node cells, obtained before intestinal transplant. The CDR3 sequence: CASSITGTGVAYTF. CDR3 bases: TGCGCCAGCAGCATAACCGGGACAGGGGTCGCCTACACCTTC.